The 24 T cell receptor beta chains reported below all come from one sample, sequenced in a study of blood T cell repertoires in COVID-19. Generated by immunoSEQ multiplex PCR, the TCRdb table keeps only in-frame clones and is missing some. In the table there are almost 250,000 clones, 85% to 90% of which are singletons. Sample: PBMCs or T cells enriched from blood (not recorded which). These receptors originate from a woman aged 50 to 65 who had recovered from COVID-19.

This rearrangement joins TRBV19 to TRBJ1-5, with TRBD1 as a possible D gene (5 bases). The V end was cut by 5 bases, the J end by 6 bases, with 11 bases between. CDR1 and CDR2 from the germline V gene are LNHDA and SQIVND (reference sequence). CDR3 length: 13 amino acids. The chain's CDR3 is CASSWGVGQPQHF. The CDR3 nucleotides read TGTGCCAGTAGTTGGGGGGTCGGTCAGCCCCAGCATTTT.

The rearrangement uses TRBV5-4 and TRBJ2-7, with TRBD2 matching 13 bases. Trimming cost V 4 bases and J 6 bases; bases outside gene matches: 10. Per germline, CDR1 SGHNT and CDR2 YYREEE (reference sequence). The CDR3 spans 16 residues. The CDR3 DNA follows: TGTGCCAGCAGCCCGAAGGCGGGACTAGCGGGATCCGAGCAGTACTTC. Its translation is CASSPKAGLAGSEQYF.

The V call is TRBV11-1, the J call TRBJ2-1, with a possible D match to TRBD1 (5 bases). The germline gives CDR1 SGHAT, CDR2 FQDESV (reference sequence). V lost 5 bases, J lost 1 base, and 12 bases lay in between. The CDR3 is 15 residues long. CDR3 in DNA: TGTGCCAGCAGCCATACGACAGTATCCTACAATGAGCAGTTCTTC. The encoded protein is CASSHTTVSYNEQFF. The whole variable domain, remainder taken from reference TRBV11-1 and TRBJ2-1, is EAEVAQSPRYKITEKSQAVAFWCDPISGHATLYWYRQILGQGPELLVQFQDESVVDDSQLPKDRFSAERLKGVDSTLKIQPAELGDSAMYLCASSHTTVSYNEQFFGPGTRLTVL.

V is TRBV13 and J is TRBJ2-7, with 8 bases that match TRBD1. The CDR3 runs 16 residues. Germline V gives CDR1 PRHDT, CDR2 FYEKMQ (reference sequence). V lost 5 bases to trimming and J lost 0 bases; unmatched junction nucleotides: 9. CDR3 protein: CASSPTGGPLSYEQYF. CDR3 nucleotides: TGTGCCAGCAGCCCCACAGGGGGACCACTCTCCTACGAGCAGTACTTC.

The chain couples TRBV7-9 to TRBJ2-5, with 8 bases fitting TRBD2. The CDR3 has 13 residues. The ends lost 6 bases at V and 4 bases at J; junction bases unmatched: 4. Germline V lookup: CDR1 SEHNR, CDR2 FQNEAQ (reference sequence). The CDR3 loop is CASSIAGRETQYF. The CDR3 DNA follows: TGTGCCAGCAGTATAGCGGGAAGAGAGACCCAGTACTTC.

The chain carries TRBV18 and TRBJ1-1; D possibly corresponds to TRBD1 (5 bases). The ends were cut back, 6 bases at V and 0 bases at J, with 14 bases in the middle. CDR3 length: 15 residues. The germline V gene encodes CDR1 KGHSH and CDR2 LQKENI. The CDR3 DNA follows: TGTGCCAGCTCGCCCACGAGACAGATGAACACTGAAGCTTTCTTT. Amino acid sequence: CASSPTRQMNTEAFF.

As DNA, the CDR3 is TGTGCCAGCAGTTCTCCCAGGGGTACTGGGGCCAACGTCCTGACTTTC. This sequence encodes CASSSPRGTGANVLTF. The chain uses TRBV28 and TRBJ2-6; the D gene is possibly TRBD1 (6 bases). The ends were cut back, 4 bases at V and 2 bases at J, with 12 bases in the middle. Germline V lookup: CDR1 MDHEN, CDR2 SYDVKM. The length of the CDR3 is 16 residues.

The CDR3 here is CASSADSYEQYF. The CDR3 region has the DNA TGTGCCAGCAGCGCCGACTCTTACGAGCAGTACTTC. This chain joins TRBV2 and TRBJ2-7; D gene unclear. This CDR3 has 12 residues. Germline loops: CDR1 SNHLY, CDR2 FYNNEI. V was pared by 6 bases and J by 4 bases, with 10 bases between.

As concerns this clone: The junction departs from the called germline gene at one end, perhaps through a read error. CDR3 region: CASKPGLAGGLRSF. The CDR3 nucleotides are TGCGCCAGCAAACCGGGACTAGCGGGAGGGCTGAGGTCCTTC. This chain uses TRBV10-1 with TRBJ2-7, with TRBD2 identical over 16 bases. This CDR3 is built from 14 residues. CDR1 WNHNN and CDR2 SYGVQD come from the germline V gene (reference sequence).

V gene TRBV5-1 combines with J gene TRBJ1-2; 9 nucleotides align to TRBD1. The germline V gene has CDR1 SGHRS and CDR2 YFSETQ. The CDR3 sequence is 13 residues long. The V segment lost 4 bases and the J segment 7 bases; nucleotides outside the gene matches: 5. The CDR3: CASSLGQGGGYTF. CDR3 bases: TGCGCCAGCAGCCTGGGACAGGGAGGTGGCTACACCTTC.

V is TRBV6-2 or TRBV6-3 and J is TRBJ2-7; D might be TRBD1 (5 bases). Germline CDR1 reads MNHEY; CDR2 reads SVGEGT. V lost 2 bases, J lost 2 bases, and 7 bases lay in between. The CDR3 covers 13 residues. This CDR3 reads CASSYETAYEQYF. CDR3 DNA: TGTGCCAGCAGTTACGAGACAGCCTACGAGCAGTACTTC.

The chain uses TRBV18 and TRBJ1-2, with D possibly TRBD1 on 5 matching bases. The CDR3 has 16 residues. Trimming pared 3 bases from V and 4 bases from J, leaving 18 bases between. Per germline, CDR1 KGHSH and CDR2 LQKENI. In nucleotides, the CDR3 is TGTGCCAGCTCACCGGAGGCCGGACGGGGGAGCTATGGCTACACCTTC. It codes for CASSPEAGRGSYGYTF.

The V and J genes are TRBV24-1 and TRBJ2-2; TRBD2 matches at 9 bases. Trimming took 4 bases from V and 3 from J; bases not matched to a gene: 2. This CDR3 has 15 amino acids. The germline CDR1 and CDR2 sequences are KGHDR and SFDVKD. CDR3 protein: CATSEGGRDTGELFF. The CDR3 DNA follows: TGTGCCACCAGTGAGGGCGGGAGGGACACCGGGGAGCTGTTTTTT.

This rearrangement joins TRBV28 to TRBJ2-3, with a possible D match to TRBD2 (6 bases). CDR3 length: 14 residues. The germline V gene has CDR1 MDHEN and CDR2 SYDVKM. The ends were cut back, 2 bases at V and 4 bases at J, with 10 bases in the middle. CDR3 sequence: CASSLTGAADTQYF. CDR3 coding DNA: TGTGCCAGCAGTTTAACGGGAGCTGCAGATACGCAGTATTTT.

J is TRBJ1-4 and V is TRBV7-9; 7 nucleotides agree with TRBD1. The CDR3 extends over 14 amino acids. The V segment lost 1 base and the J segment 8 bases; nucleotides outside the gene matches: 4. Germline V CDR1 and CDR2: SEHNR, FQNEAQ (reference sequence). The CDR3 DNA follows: TGTGCCAGCAGCTTAGAGGGGGCTTTGGAAAAACTGTTTTTT. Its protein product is CASSLEGALEKLFF.

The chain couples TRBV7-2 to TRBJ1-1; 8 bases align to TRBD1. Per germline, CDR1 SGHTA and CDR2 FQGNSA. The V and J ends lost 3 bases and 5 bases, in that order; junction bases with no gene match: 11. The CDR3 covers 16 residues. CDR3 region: CASSFLFRTGRTEAFF. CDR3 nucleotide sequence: TGTGCCAGCAGCTTTTTATTCAGGACAGGGAGGACTGAAGCTTTCTTT.

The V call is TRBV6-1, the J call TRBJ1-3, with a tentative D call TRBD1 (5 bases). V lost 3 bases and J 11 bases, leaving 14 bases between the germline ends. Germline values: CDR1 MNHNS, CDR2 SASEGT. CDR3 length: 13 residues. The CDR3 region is CASSESRVGAIYF. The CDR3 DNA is TGTGCCAGCAGTGAGTCCAGGGTAGGCGCCATATATTTT.

This CDR3 reads CASRGTQSTYEQYF. The CDR3 coding sequence is TGTGCCAGCCGTGGAACACAGTCCACCTACGAGCAGTACTTC. V gene TRBV27 combines with J gene TRBJ2-7; no clear D gene. The CDR3 extends over 14 amino acids. In germline, CDR1 is MNHEY, CDR2 SMNVEV (reference sequence). Deletions cut 8 bases from V and 2 bases from J, with 16 bases between.

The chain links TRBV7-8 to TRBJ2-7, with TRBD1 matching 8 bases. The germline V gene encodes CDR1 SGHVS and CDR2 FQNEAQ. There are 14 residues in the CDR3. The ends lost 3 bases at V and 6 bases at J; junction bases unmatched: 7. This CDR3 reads CASSFRGTGGEQYF. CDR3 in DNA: TGTGCCAGCAGCTTCCGGGGGACAGGAGGCGAGCAGTACTTC.

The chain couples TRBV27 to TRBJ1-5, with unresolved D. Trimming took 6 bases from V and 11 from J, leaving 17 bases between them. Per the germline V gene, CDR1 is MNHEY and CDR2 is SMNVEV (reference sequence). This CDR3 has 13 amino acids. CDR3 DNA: TGTGCCAGCAGCTACGGGGAATCCTGGACCCAGCATTTT. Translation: CASSYGESWTQHF.

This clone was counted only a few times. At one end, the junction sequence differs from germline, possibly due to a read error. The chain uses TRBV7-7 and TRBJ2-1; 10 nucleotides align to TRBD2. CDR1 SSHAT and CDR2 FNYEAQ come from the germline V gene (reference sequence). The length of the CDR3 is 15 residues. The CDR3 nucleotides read TGTGCTAGCAGCTTACGGCTAGCGGGAGTCAATGAGCAGTTCTTC. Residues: CASSLRLAGVNEQFF.

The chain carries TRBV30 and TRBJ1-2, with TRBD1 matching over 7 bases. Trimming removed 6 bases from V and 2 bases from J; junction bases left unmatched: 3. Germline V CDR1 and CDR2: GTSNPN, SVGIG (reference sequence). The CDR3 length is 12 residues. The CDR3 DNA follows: TGTGCCTGCGGCAGGGGGAACTATGGCTACACCTTC. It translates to CACGRGNYGYTF.

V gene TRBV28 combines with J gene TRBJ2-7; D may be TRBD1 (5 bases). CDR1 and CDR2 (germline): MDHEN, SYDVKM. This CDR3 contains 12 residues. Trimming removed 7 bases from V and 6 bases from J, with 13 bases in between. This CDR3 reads CASMQGSGEQYF. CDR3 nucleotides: TGTGCCAGCATGCAGGGATCGGGCGAGCAGTACTTC.

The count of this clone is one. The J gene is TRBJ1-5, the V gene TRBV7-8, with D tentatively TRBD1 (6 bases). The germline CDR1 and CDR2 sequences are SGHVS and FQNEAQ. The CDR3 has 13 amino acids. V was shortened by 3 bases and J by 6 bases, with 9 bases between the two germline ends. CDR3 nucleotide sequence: TGTGCCAGCAGCTTTTTCAGGGGTCAGCCCCAGCATTTT. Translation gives CASSFFRGQPQHF.